The entry below describes one T cell receptor (beta chain). V was pared by 8 bases and J by 5 bases, with 5 bases of the junction left unmatched. CDR1 ENHRY and CDR2 SYGVKD come from the germline V gene. The CDR3 consists of 13 residues. The data are from a study of blood T cell repertoires in COVID-19. For the study at large: PBMCs, B-cell-depleted T cells, or T cells were the source of the cDNA or gDNA that made up the material.

Produced via immunoSEQ multiplex PCR; TCRdb's table is partial and in-frame only. In the table there are about 210,000 clones, 88% of which are singletons. The chain couples TRBV10-3 to TRBJ2-1; 8 positions agree with TRBD2. The sample consisted of peripheral blood. The TCR originated in a man aged 65-85 years with acute or convalescent COVID-19. The CDR3 bases are TGTGCCATCGCGGGAGGCGGCAACAATGAGCAGTTCTTC. This codes for CAIAGGGNNEQFF.